This is a list of T cell receptor beta chains from one sample in a study of blood T cells in healthy people across ages. MiXCR, applied by TCRdb to the 5' RACE reads, yields one record per CDR3 protein. The sample lists approximately 800,000 distinct CDR3 sequences, around 62% seen once, with around a quarter in the top ten. Specimen: blood. These receptor sequences come from a man aged 25 to 40 in good health. Both conserved end residues are part of each CDR3. The D gene is left open where the match is weak. Some rows mark clone size as missing; the rest say once, few, many or name a class of expanded clone.

>TRBJ2-5|TRBV29-1|.|.
CSVGVEWEETQYF
TGCAGCGTTGGGGTGGAATGGGAAGAGACCCAGTACTTC
>TRBJ1-2|TRBV30|TRBD1|.
CAWSPRDRGTYGYTF
TGTGCCTGGAGTCCGCGGGACAGGGGGACCTATGGCTACACCTTC
>TRBJ1-4|TRBV10-3|TRBD1|.
CAISEPGTGKEKLFF
TGTGCCATCAGTGAACCCGGGACAGGGAAAGAAAAACTGTTTTTT
>TRBJ2-3|TRBV6-5|.|.
CASTRGAGDTQYF
TGTGCCAGCACCAGGGGGGCTGGAGATACGCAGTATTTT
>TRBJ2-7|TRBV28|.|.
CASRDYHLLEQYF
TGTGCCAGCAGAGACTACCATCTCCTCGAGCAGTACTTC
>TRBJ2-5|TRBV10-3|.|.
CAISESSRAGETQYF
TGTGCCATCAGTGAGTCGAGCAGGGCAGGGGAGACCCAGTACTTC
>TRBJ1-1|TRBV5-1|.|.
CASSTGPGSRNTEAFF
TGCGCCAGCAGCACGGGGCCAGGGTCAAGGAACACTGAAGCTTTCTTT
>TRBJ2-1|TRBV7-2|.|.
CASSLGTQTYNEQFF
TGTGCCAGCAGCTTAGGCACACAGACCTACAATGAGCAGTTCTTC
>TRBJ2-1|TRBV7-2|.|.
CASSSTTALGRLDNEQFF
TGTGCCAGCAGCTCAACCACGGCGTTGGGTAGACTAGACAATGAGCAGTTCTTC
>TRBJ2-5|TRBV5-1|TRBD1|.
CASSWGTGYGETQYF
TGCGCCAGCAGCTGGGGGACAGGGTATGGAGAGACCCAGTACTTC
>TRBJ2-5|TRBV29-1|.|few
CSESGAGETQYF
TGCAGCGAATCAGGGGCGGGGGAGACCCAGTACTTC
>TRBJ2-5|TRBV29-1|.|.
CSSFGASQETQYF
TGCAGCTCCTTCGGGGCTTCCCAAGAGACCCAGTACTTC
>TRBJ1-4|TRBV5-1|.|once
CASSLAGRPGGEEKLFF
TGCGCCAGCAGCTTGGCCGGTCGACCCGGAGGGGAGGAAAAACTGTTTTTT
>TRBJ1-6|TRBV7-9|TRBD1|.
CASIRTGNDPLHF
TGTGCCAGCATCCGGACAGGGAACGATCCCCTCCACTTT
>TRBJ2-7|TRBV18|TRBD1|.
CASSPNRQGTNEQYF
TGTGCCAGCTCACCAAACCGACAGGGTACCAACGAGCAGTACTTC
>TRBJ2-1|TRBV9|TRBD2|.
CASSVPSGGHNEQFF
TGTGCCAGCAGCGTACCTAGCGGGGGTCACAATGAGCAGTTCTTC
>TRBJ2-7|TRBV10-3|TRBD1|many
CAITRDRVYEQYF
TGTGCCATCACCAGGGACAGGGTTTACGAGCAGTACTTC
>TRBJ1-6|TRBV20-1|TRBD1|few
CSADDRGYSPLHF
TGCAGTGCGGACGACAGGGGTTATTCACCCCTCCACTTT
>TRBJ1-2|TRBV6-6|TRBD1|few
CASQLQQGYYYGYTF
TGTGCCAGCCAATTACAACAGGGGTATTACTATGGCTACACCTTC
>TRBJ2-1|TRBV7-3|.|.
CASSVNPVFNNEQFF
TGTGCCAGCAGCGTTAACCCTGTGTTTAACAATGAGCAGTTCTTC
>TRBJ2-7|TRBV6-5|TRBD1|.
CASRIGATGVGYEQYF
TGTGCCAGCAGAATCGGGGCCACAGGGGTAGGATACGAGCAGTACTTC
>TRBJ2-3|TRBV12-3/TRBV12-4|.|many
CASSPGTDTQYF
TGTGCCAGCAGCCCCGGGACGGATACGCAGTATTTT
>TRBJ2-7|TRBV5-1|TRBD1|.
CASSPYGTGVFSYEQYF
TGCGCCAGCAGCCCGTACGGGACAGGGGTTTTCTCCTACGAGCAGTACTTC
>TRBJ2-1|TRBV4-3|.|.
CASSPGVGQVNEQFF
TGCGCCAGCAGCCCGGGTGTGGGACAAGTCAATGAGCAGTTCTTC
>TRBJ2-3|TRBV10-3|.|few
CAISERQGLPDTQYF
TGTGCCATTAGTGAGAGGCAGGGGTTGCCAGATACGCAGTATTTT
>TRBJ2-1|TRBV20-1|.|few
CSASGAAKSSYNEQFF
TGCAGTGCTAGCGGGGCCGCTAAGAGCTCCTACAATGAGCAGTTCTTC
>TRBJ2-7|TRBV7-2|.|many
CASSWGRSSYEQYF
TGTGCCAGCAGCTGGGGGAGGAGCTCCTACGAGCAGTACTTC
>TRBJ2-4|TRBV28|.|few
CASSSPGRDTLAKNIQYF
TGTGCCAGCAGTTCCCCGGGCCGGGATACCTTAGCCAAAAACATTCAGTACTTC
>TRBJ2-7|TRBV7-2|.|.
CASSLVAVGSRSEQYF
TGTGCCAGCAGCTTAGTGGCGGTGGGGAGTAGGAGCGAGCAGTACTTC
>TRBJ2-5|TRBV7-2|TRBD1|.
CASRLARDRGETQYF
TGTGCCAGCAGATTAGCCCGGGACAGGGGAGAGACCCAGTACTTC
>TRBJ2-6|TRBV30|.|.
CAWSVPVTGANVLTF
TGTGCCTGGAGTGTGCCGGTAACTGGGGCCAACGTCCTGACTTTC
>TRBJ2-1|TRBV4-3|.|.
CASSRGAAGYNEQFF
TGCGCCAGCAGCCGCGGTGCAGCGGGCTACAATGAGCAGTTCTTC
>TRBJ2-7|TRBV9|TRBD2|.
CASSVDSGAPYEQYF
TGTGCCAGCAGCGTAGACAGCGGGGCCCCCTACGAGCAGTACTTC
>TRBJ2-7|TRBV6-5|TRBD1|.
CASSKDRDEQYF
TGTGCCAGCAGCAAAGACAGGGACGAGCAGTACTTC
>TRBJ2-7|TRBV13|TRBD1|few
CASSPKFGQGAYEQYF
TGTGCCAGCAGCCCAAAATTTGGACAGGGGGCCTACGAGCAGTACTTC
>TRBJ2-5|TRBV12-3/TRBV12-4|TRBD2|.
CASSWGATSGTQETQYF
TGTGCCAGCAGTTGGGGGGCGACTAGCGGGACACAAGAGACCCAGTACTTC
>TRBJ2-3|TRBV2|TRBD1|.
CASSELTGEDTQYF
TGTGCCAGCAGTGAACTTACAGGGGAAGATACGCAGTATTTT
>TRBJ2-1|TRBV30|.|.
CACSSSYNEQFF
TGTGCCTGCTCCAGCTCCTACAATGAGCAGTTCTTC
>TRBJ1-4|TRBV4-3|.|.
CASSQVLGASEKLFF
TGCGCCAGCAGCCAAGTTCTGGGGGCGAGCGAAAAACTGTTTTTT
>TRBJ2-3|TRBV29-1|.|.
CSVEAGVTDTQYF
TGCAGCGTTGAAGCTGGGGTCACAGATACGCAGTATTTT
>TRBJ1-5|TRBV27|.|.
CASSPFSGSNQPQHF
TGTGCCAGCAGTCCATTCTCAGGGAGCAATCAGCCCCAGCATTTT
>TRBJ1-2|TRBV7-2|TRBD1|.
CASSLGDRDVYTF
TGTGCCAGCAGCTTAGGGGACAGGGACGTCTACACCTTC
>TRBJ1-4|TRBV6-6|.|few
CASSRTARNEKLFF
TGTGCCAGCTCGCGGACAGCGAGAAATGAAAAACTGTTTTTT
>TRBJ2-7|TRBV27|.|few
CASSLSEGLNEQYF
TGTGCCAGCAGTTTATCTGAGGGACTGAACGAGCAGTACTTC